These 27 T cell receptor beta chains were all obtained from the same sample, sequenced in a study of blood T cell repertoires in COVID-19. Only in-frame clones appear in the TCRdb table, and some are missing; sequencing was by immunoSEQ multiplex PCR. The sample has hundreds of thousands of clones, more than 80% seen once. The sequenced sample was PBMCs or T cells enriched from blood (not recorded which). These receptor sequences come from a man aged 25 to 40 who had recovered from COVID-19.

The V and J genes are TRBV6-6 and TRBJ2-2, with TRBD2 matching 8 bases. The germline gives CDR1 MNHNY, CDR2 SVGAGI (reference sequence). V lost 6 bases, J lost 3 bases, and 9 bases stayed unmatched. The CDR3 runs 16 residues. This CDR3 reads CASSLKRGTHTGELFF. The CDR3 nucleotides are TGTGCCAGCAGCCTAAAGCGGGGGACTCACACCGGGGAGCTGTTTTTT.

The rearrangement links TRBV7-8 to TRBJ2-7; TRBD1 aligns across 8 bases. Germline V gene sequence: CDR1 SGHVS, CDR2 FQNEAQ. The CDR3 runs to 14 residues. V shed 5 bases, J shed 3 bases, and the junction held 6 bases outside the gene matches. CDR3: CASSPRQGSYEQYF. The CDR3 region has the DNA TGTGCCAGCAGCCCCCGACAGGGGAGCTACGAGCAGTACTTC.

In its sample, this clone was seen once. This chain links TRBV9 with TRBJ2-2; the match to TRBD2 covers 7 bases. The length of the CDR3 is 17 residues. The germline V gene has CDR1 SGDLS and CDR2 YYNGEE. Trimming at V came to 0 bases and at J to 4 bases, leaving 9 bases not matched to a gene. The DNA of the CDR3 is TGTGCCAGCAGCGTAGTACCCCGAGCGGGGCCCACCGGGGAGCTGTTTTTT. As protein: CASSVVPRAGPTGELFF.

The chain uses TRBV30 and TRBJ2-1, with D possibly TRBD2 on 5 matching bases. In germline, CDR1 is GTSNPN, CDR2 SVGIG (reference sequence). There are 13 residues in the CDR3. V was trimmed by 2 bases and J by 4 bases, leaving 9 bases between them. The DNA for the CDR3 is TGTGCCTGGAGTTTTACTAGTTACAATGAGCAGTTCTTC. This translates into CAWSFTSYNEQFF.

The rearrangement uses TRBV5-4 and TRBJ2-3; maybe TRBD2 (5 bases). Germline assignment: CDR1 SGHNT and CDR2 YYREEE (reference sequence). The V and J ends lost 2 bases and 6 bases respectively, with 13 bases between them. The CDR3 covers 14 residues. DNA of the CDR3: TGTGCCAGCAGCTTCGTGGACTTTGCGGATACGCAGTATTTT. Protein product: CASSFVDFADTQYF. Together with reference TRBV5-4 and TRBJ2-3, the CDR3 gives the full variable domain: ETGVTQSPTHLIKTRGQQVTLRCSSQSGHNTVSWYQQALGQGPQFIFQYYREEENGRGNFPPRFSGLQFPNYSSELNVNALELDDSALYLCASSFVDFADTQYFGPGTRLTVL.

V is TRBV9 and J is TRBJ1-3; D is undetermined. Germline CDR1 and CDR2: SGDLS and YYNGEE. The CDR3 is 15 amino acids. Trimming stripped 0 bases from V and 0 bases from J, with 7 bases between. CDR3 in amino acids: CASSVVSGSGNTIYF. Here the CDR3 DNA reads TGTGCCAGCAGCGTAGTGTCAGGCTCTGGAAACACCATATATTTT.

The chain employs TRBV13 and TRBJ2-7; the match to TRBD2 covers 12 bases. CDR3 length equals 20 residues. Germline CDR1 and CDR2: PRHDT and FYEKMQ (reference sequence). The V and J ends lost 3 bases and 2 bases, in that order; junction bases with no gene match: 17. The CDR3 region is CASSFLGLAGYLSGAYEQYF. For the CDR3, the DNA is TGTGCCAGCAGCTTCCTGGGACTAGCGGGTTACCTAAGTGGGGCCTACGAGCAGTACTTC.

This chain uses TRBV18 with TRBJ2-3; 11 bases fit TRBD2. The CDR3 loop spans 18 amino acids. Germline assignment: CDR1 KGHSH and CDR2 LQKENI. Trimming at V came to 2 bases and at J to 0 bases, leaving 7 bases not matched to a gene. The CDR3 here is CASSPALAGDPSTDTQYF. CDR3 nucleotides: TGTGCCAGCTCACCAGCACTAGCGGGGGACCCTAGCACAGATACGCAGTATTTT.

The CDR3 nucleotides are TGTGCCAGCAGTTACTCGTGGAGCTCCTACGAGCAGTACTTC. It specifies CASSYSWSSYEQYF. The rearrangement links TRBV6-5 to TRBJ2-7; the D is unclear. Germline V gene data show CDR1 as MNHEY and CDR2 as SVGAGI. Trimming shortened V by 0 bases and J by 0 bases, and 6 bases separated the two germline ends. This CDR3 has 14 residues.

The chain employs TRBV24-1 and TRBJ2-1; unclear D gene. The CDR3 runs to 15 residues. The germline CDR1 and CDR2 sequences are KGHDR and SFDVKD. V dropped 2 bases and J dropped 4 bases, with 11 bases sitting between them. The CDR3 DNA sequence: TGTGCCACCAGTGATTCTCTGATGAGGTACAATGAGCAGTTCTTC. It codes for CATSDSLMRYNEQFF.

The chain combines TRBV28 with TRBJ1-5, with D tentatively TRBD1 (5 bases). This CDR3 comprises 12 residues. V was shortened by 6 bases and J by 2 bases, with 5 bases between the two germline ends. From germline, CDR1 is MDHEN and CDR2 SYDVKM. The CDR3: CASSRGNQPQHF. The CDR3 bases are TGTGCCAGCAGCAGGGGCAATCAGCCCCAGCATTTT.

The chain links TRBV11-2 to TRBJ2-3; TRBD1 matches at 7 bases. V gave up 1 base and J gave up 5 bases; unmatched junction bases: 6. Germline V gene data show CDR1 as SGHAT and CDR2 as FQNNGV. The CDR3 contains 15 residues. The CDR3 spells CASSLADRVGDTQYF. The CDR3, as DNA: TGTGCCAGCAGCTTAGCCGACAGGGTAGGAGATACGCAGTATTTT.

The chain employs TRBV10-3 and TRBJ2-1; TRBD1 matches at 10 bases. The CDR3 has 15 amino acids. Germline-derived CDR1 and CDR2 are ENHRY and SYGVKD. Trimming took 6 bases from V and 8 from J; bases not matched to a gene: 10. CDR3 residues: CAISRTGGVFDEQFF. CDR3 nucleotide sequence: TGTGCCATCAGCCGGACAGGGGGGGTTTTCGATGAGCAGTTCTTC.

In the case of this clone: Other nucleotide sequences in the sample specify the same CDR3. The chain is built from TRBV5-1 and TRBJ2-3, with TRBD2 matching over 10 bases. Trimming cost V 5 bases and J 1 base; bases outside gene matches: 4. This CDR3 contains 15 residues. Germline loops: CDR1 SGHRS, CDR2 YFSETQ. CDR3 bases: TGCGCCAGCAGTTTGCTAGCGGGGGGCACAGATACGCAGTATTTT. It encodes CASSLLAGGTDTQYF.

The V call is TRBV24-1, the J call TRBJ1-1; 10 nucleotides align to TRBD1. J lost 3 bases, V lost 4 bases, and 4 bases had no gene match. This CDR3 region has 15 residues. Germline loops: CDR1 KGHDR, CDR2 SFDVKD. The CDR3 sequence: CATSDPGTGDTEAFF. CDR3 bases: TGTGCCACCAGTGACCCCGGGACAGGGGACACTGAAGCTTTCTTT.

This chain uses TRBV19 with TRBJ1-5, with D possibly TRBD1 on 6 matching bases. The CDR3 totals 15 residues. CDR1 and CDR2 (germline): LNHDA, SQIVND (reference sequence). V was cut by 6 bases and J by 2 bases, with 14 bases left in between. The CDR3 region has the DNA TGTGCCAGTAGCGGGGGGCGCGTGGGCAATCAGCCCCAGCATTTT. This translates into CASSGGRVGNQPQHF.

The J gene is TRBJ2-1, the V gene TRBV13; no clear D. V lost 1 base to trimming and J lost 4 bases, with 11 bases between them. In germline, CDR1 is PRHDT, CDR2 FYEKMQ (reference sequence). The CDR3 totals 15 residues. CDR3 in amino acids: CASSLVIPGYNEQFF. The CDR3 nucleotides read TGTGCCAGCAGCTTAGTAATCCCCGGGTACAATGAGCAGTTCTTC.

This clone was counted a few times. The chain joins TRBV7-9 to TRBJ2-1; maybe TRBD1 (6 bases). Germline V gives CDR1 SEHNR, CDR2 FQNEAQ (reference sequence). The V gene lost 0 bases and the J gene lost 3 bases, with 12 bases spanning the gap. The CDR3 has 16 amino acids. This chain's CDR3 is CASSLAPQGLYNEQFF. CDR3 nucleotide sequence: TGTGCCAGCAGCTTAGCGCCCCAGGGGCTCTACAATGAGCAGTTCTTC. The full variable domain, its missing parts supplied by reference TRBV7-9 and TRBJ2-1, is DTGVSQNPRHKITKRGQNVTFRCDPISEHNRLYWYRQTLGQGPEFLTYFQNEAQLEKSRLLSDRFSAERPKGSFSTLEIQRTEQGDSAMYLCASSLAPQGLYNEQFFGPGTRLTVL.

The CDR3 here is CASSQVGMGGTGELFF. As DNA, the CDR3 is TGTGCCAGCAGCCAAGTGGGGATGGGGGGCACCGGGGAGCTGTTTTTT. This chain uses TRBV4-2 with TRBJ2-2; TRBD2 might be the D (6 bases). In germline, CDR1 is LGHNA, CDR2 YNFKEQ. Trimming took off 1 base at V and 4 bases at J, with 13 bases between the two ends. This CDR3 comprises 16 residues.

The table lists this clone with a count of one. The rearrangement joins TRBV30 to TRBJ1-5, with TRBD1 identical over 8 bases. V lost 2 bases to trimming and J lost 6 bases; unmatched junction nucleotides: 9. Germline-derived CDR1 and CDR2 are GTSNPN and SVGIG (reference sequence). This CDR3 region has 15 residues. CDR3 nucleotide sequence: TGTGCCTGGAGTCCCGCCAGGGGGCGGGTTCAGCCCCAGCATTTT. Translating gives CAWSPARGRVQPQHF.

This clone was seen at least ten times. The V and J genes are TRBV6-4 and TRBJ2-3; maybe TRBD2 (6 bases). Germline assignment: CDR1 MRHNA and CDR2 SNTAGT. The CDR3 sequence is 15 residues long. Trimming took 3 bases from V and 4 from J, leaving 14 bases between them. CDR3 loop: CASSEGSGTADTQYF. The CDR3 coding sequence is TGTGCCAGCAGTGAAGGTAGCGGAACAGCAGATACGCAGTATTTT.

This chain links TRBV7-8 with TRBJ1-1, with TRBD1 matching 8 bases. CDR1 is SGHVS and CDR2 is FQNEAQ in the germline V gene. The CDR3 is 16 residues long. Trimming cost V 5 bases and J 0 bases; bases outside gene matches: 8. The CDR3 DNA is TGTGCCAGCAGCCCGTGGACAGGGCTGATGAACACTGAAGCTTTCTTT. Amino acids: CASSPWTGLMNTEAFF.

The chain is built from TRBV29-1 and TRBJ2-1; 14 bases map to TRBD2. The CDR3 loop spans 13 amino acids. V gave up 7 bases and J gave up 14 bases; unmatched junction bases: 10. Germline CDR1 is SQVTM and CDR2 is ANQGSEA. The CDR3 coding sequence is TGCAGCGCTCCGGGACTAGCGGGAGAATTTGAGTTCTTC. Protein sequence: CSAPGLAGEFEFF.

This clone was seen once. CDR3 DNA sequence: TGTGCCAGCAGCCTCGGCTTTTCGGGAGGGCGGGAGACCCAGTACTTC. Translation gives CASSLGFSGGRETQYF. This chain uses TRBV3-1 (or the pseudogene TRBV3-2) with TRBJ2-5, with TRBD2 matching 8 bases. This CDR3 has 16 residues. Germline CDR1 LGHDT, CDR2 YNNKEL (reference sequence). The V and J ends lost 4 bases and 5 bases, in that order; junction bases with no gene match: 12.

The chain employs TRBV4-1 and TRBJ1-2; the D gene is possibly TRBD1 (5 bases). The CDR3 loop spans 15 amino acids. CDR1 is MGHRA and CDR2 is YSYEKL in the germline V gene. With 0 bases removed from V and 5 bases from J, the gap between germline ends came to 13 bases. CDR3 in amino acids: CASSQEVRVRYGYTF. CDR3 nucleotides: TGCGCCAGCAGCCAAGAAGTCAGGGTAAGGTATGGCTACACCTTC.

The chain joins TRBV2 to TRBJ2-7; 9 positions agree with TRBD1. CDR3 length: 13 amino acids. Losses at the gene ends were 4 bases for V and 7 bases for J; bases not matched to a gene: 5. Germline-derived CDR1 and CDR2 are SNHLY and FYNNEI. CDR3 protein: CASSGDRALEQYF. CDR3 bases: TGTGCCAGCAGTGGGGACAGGGCCTTGGAGCAGTACTTC. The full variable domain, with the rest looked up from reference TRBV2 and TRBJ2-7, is EPEVTQTPSHQVTQMGQEVILRCVPISNHLYFYWYRQILGQKVEFLVSFYNNEISEKSEIFDDQFSVERPDGSNFTLKIRSTKLEDSAMYFCASSGDRALEQYFGPGTRLTVT.

The CDR3 is CASSITVRGTDTQYF. The DNA of the CDR3 is TGTGCCAGTAGTATAACGGTCAGGGGCACAGATACGCAGTATTTT. V usage is TRBV19 and J usage is TRBJ2-3; the D gene is possibly TRBD1 (5 bases). Germline assignment: CDR1 LNHDA and CDR2 SQIVND (reference sequence). The V end lost 2 bases, the J end lost 1 base, and 10 bases lay between the germline ends. This CDR3 region has 15 residues.